Below, 18 T cell receptor beta chains from the same sample are listed, as sequenced in a study of blood T cell repertoires in COVID-19. Sequencing was performed with immunoSEQ multiplex PCR; in TCRdb, only in-frame clones are kept and a portion is missing. Altogether 470,000 or so clones are present, 70% to 90% being singletons, with the ten largest covering roughly 1.9%. Sequenced input: PBMCs or T cells enriched from blood (not recorded which). The receptors were gathered from a woman aged 18-30 years with acute COVID-19.

The chain combines TRBV28 with TRBJ1-1; D is perhaps TRBD1 (6 bases). The CDR3 is 12 amino acids. CDR1 is MDHEN and CDR2 is SYDVKM in the germline V gene. Trimming cost V 3 bases and J 5 bases, with 7 bases left between them. In DNA, the CDR3 is TGTGCCAGCAGTTTTCAGGGGACTGAAGCTTTCTTT. Translated: CASSFQGTEAFF.

V gene TRBV28 combines with J gene TRBJ2-1; 7 nucleotides line up with TRBD2. The CDR3 contains 15 residues. V dropped 2 bases and J dropped 9; count of bases not matched to a gene: 10. Germline V gene data show CDR1 as MDHEN and CDR2 as SYDVKM. The DNA for the CDR3 is TGTGCCAGCAGTTTAACGGGGGGTGGGAATGGTGAGCAGTTCTTC. Translation: CASSLTGGGNGEQFF.

The gene calls are TRBV5-5 and TRBJ1-4; 8 nucleotides match TRBD1. CDR3 length equals 14 residues. V gave up 4 bases and J gave up 8 bases; unmatched junction bases: 7. Per germline, CDR1 SGHKS and CDR2 YYEKEE (reference sequence). The CDR3 nucleotides are TGTGCCAGCAGCGGACAGGGAGTCTGGGAAAAACTGTTTTTT. Translated, it gives CASSGQGVWEKLFF.

This clone was recorded once. Other nucleotide sequences in the sample specify the same CDR3. This chain joins TRBV29-1 and TRBJ1-1, with a possible D match to TRBD1 (6 bases). Trimming cost V 4 bases and J 2 bases, with 11 bases left between them. Germline V gene sequence: CDR1 SQVTM, CDR2 ANQGSEA. The CDR3 length is 13 residues. CDR3 in amino acids: CSVVGTPNTEAFF. The CDR3 DNA sequence: TGCAGCGTTGTCGGGACACCAAACACTGAAGCTTTCTTT. Full variable domain (outside the CDR3, taken from reference TRBV29-1 and TRBJ1-1): SAVISQKPSRDICQRGTSLTIQCQVDSQVTMMFWYRQQPGQSLTLIATANQGSEATYESGFVIDKFPISRPNLTFSTLTVSNMSPEDSSIYLCSVVGTPNTEAFFGQGTRLTVV.

This clone was recorded a few times. The CDR3 DNA reads as TGTGCCAGCAGTCTCGATGGGGCTGTTGGCTACACCTTC. This sequence encodes CASSLDGAVGYTF. V is TRBV25-1 and J is TRBJ1-2; a possible D gene is TRBD1 (5 bases). Between the trimmed V and J ends, which lost 5 bases and 7 bases, there was a span of 14 bases. CDR3 length: 13 residues. Germline V lookup: CDR1 MGHDK, CDR2 SYGVNS.

The gene calls are TRBV19 and TRBJ2-7; D possibly corresponds to TRBD2 (5 bases). V dropped 2 bases and J dropped 0 bases, with 14 bases sitting between them. The CDR3 sequence is 16 residues long. From germline, CDR1 is LNHDA and CDR2 SQIVND (reference sequence). The CDR3: CASSISVRGSSYEQYF. CDR3 sequence (DNA): TGTGCCAGTAGTATATCGGTTCGGGGTAGCTCCTACGAGCAGTACTTC.

This clone was seen a single time. The chain uses TRBV10-1 and TRBJ2-1, with 8 bases matching TRBD1. CDR1 is WNHNN, CDR2 SYGVQD, per germline (reference sequence). V lost 3 bases to trimming and J lost 12 bases; unmatched junction nucleotides: 1. The CDR3 consists of 11 residues. The CDR3 DNA reads TGCGCCAGCAGTGAAGGACAGGGGCAGTTCTTC. Its translation: CASSEGQGQFF.

The J gene is TRBJ2-1, the V gene TRBV15; the match to TRBD2 covers 11 bases. Per germline, CDR1 LNHNV and CDR2 YYDKDF (reference sequence). The J segment lost 3 bases and the V segment lost 7 bases, leaving 8 bases of the junction unmatched. The CDR3 consists of 16 residues. CDR3 in amino acids: CATTPELAGDYNEQFF. As DNA, the CDR3 is TGTGCCACCACTCCGGAACTAGCGGGAGACTACAATGAGCAGTTCTTC.

The V call is TRBV13, the J call TRBJ2-6, with D perhaps TRBD2 (5 bases). The V end lost 5 bases, the J end lost 0 bases, and 8 bases lay between the germline ends. This CDR3 has 15 amino acids. Germline-derived CDR1 and CDR2 are PRHDT and FYEKMQ (reference sequence). CDR3 amino acids: CASSPRGSGANVLTF. The CDR3, as DNA: TGTGCCAGCAGCCCCCGGGGCTCTGGGGCCAACGTCCTGACTTTC.

The chain uses TRBV7-9 and TRBJ1-4; 9 positions match TRBD1. J gave up 8 bases and V 8 bases, and 24 bases lay outside the gene matches. Germline lookup yields CDR1 SEHNR and CDR2 FQNEAQ (reference sequence). CDR3 length: 19 amino acids. CDR3 DNA sequence: TGTGCCAGCCCCCCCCGTCCGGGACAGGGTCAGGCACGGTCCGAAAAACTGTTTTTT. Translating it yields CASPPRPGQGQARSEKLFF.

CDR3: CAIIRGSHGYTF. The CDR3 region has the DNA TGTGCCATCATAAGGGGATCGCATGGCTACACCTTC. The chain joins TRBV24-1 to TRBJ1-2, with D perhaps TRBD1 (5 bases). The CDR3 is 12 residues long. The V and J ends lost 11 bases and 6 bases respectively, with 15 bases between them. The germline V gene has CDR1 KGHDR and CDR2 SFDVKD.

The rearrangement joins TRBV7-9 to TRBJ1-4; no reliable D call. Germline V gene sequence: CDR1 SEHNR, CDR2 FQNEAQ (reference sequence). The CDR3 extends over 15 amino acids. Trimming cost V 1 base and J 4 bases, with 10 bases left between them. CDR3 coding DNA: TGTGCCAGCAGCTTAGGCAGTTCTTTTAATGAAAAACTGTTTTTT. The encoded protein is CASSLGSSFNEKLFF.

V and J are TRBV5-6 and TRBJ1-2; weak D call: TRBD1 (5 bases). Germline V gene data show CDR1 as SGHDT and CDR2 as YYEEEE. V was pared by 1 base and J by 6 bases, with 10 bases between. This CDR3 region has 13 residues. CDR3 in DNA: TGTGCCAGCAGCTTGTGGGGGGACCATGGCTACACCTTC. It codes for CASSLWGDHGYTF.

The chain uses TRBV4-3 and TRBJ2-1; 11 bases match TRBD2. CDR3 size: 16 residues. Germline V lookup: CDR1 LGHNA, CDR2 YSLEER. With 0 bases clipped from V and 6 bases from J, the junction kept 4 bases outside the gene matches. CDR3 DNA: TGCGCCAGCAGCCAAGAAAGGACTAGCGGGCTCAATGAGCAGTTCTTC. Translated: CASSQERTSGLNEQFF.

Details on this clone: Other nucleotide sequences from this sample produce the same CDR3. The genes are TRBV3-1 (or the pseudogene TRBV3-2) and TRBJ2-7; 8 bases match TRBD1. The germline V gene encodes CDR1 LGHDT and CDR2 YNNKEL (reference sequence). The CDR3 loop spans 14 amino acids. After removal of 4 bases from V and 4 bases from J, the junction contained 6 bases not matched to a gene. This CDR3 is CASSLGQGSYEQYF. The CDR3 DNA sequence: TGTGCCAGCAGCCTTGGACAGGGTTCGTACGAGCAGTACTTC.

The chain employs TRBV7-8 and TRBJ2-7; the match to TRBD2 covers 12 bases. Trimming took 1 base from V and 4 from J; bases not matched to a gene: 5. The CDR3 consists of 16 residues. Germline CDR1 reads SGHVS; CDR2 reads FQNEAQ. The CDR3 reads CASSLVLAGGPYEQYF. Written as DNA, the CDR3 is TGTGCCAGCAGCTTAGTTCTAGCGGGAGGGCCTTACGAGCAGTACTTC.

The rearrangement joins TRBV27 to TRBJ2-7; a weak D match, TRBD1 (5 bases). The CDR3 runs 16 residues. V was clipped by 6 bases and J by 4 bases, with 22 bases between them. Germline V CDR1 and CDR2: MNHEY, SMNVEV (reference sequence). The chain's CDR3 is CASRPQVMIFRYEQYF. The CDR3 nucleotides read TGTGCCAGCAGACCACAGGTAATGATTTTTAGGTACGAGCAGTACTTC.

The V gene is TRBV3-1 (or the pseudogene TRBV3-2), the J gene TRBJ1-5, with 8 bases lining up with TRBD1. CDR3 length equals 15 residues. Trimming removed 0 bases from V and 9 bases from J; junction bases left unmatched: 7. Germline V gene sequence: CDR1 LGHDT, CDR2 YNNKEL (reference sequence). The CDR3 DNA reads as TGTGCCAGCAGCCAAGACCCAGGGGGCGTAAGGCCCCAGCATTTT. Its protein product is CASSQDPGGVRPQHF.